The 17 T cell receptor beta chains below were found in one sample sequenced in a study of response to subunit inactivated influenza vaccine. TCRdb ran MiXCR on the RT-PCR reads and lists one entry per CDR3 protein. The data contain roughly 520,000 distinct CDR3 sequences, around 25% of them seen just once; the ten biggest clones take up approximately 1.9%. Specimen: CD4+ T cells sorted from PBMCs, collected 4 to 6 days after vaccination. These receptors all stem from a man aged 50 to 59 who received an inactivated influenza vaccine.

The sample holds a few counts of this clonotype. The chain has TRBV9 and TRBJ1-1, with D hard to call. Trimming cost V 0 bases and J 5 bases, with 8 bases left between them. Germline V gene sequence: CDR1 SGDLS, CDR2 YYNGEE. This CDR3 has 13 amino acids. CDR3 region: CASSVEPWTEAFF. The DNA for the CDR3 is TGTGCCAGCAGCGTAGAACCCTGGACTGAAGCTTTCTTT.

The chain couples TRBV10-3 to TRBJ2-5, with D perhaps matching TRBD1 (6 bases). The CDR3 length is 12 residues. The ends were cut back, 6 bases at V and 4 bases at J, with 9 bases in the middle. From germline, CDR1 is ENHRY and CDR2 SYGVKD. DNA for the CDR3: TGTGCCATCAGGGACAGAAGAGAGACCCAGTACTTC. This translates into CAIRDRRETQYF.

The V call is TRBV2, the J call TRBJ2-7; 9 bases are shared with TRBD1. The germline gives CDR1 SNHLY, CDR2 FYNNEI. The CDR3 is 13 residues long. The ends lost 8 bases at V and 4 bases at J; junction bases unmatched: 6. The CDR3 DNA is TGTGCCAGCGGGGGGACAGGGAGGTACGAGCAGTACTTC. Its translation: CASGGTGRYEQYF. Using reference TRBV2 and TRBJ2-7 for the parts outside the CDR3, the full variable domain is EPEVTQTPSHQVTQMGQEVILRCVPISNHLYFYWYRQILGQKVEFLVSFYNNEISEKSEIFDDQFSVERPDGSNFTLKIRSTKLEDSAMYFCASGGTGRYEQYFGPGTRLTVT.

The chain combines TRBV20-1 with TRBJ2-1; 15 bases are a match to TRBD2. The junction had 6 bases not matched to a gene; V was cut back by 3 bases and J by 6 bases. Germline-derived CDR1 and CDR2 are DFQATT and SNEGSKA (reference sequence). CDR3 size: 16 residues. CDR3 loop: CSARVGTSGGINEQFF. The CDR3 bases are TGCAGTGCTAGGGTGGGGACTAGCGGGGGGATCAATGAGCAGTTCTTC.

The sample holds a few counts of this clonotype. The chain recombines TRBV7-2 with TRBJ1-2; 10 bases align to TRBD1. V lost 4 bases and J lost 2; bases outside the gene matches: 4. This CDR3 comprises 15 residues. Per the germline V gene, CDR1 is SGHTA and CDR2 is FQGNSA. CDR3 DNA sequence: TGTGCCAGCAGCTCCCGGACAGGGGGAAACTATGGCTACACCTTC. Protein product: CASSSRTGGNYGYTF.

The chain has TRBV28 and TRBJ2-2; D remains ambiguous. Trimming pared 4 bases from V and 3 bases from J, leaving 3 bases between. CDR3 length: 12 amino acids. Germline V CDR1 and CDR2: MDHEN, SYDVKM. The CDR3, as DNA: TGTGCCAGCAGTTCCCACACCGGGGAGCTGTTTTTT. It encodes CASSSHTGELFF.

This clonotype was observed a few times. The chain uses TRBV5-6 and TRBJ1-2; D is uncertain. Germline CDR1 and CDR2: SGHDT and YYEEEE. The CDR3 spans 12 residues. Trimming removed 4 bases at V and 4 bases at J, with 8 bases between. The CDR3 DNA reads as TGTGCCAGCAGCCCCCGACCCTATGGCTACACCTTC. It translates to CASSPRPYGYTF.

The chain's CDR3 is CASSSQGAEVGELFF. CDR3 DNA: TGCGCCAGCAGCTCACAGGGGGCTGAGGTCGGGGAGCTGTTTTTT. The chain is built from TRBV5-1 and TRBJ2-2; TRBD1 aligns across 9 bases. Germline V gene data show CDR1 as SGHRS and CDR2 as YFSETQ. With 3 bases clipped from V and 7 bases from J, the junction kept 7 bases outside the gene matches. The CDR3 is 15 amino acids.

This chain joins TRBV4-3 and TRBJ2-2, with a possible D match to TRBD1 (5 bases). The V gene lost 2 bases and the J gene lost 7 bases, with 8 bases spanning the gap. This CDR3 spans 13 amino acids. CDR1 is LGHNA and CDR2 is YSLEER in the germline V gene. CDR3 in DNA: TGCGCCAGCAGCCAACAGGGAAGCGGGGAGCTGTTTTTT. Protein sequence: CASSQQGSGELFF.

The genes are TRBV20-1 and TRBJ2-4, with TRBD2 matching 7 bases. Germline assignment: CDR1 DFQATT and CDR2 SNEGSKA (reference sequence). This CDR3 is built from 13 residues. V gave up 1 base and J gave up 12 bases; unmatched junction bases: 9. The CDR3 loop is CSARGSRDYHQYF. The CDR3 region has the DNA TGCAGTGCTAGAGGCAGCCGGGACTACCATCAGTACTTC.

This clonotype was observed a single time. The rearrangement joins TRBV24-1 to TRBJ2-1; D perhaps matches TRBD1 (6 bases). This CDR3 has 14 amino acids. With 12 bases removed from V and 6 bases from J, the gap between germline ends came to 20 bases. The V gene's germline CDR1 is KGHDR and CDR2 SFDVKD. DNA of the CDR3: TGTGCCTCCTCCGGGACAATCGTTCCCAATGAGCAGTTCTTC. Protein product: CASSGTIVPNEQFF.

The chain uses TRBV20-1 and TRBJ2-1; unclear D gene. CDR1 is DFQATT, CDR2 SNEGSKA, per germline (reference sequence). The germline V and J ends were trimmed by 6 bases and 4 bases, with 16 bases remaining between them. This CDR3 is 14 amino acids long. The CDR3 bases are TGCAGTGCCACCCACGGAACGAAATACAATGAGCAGTTCTTC. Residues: CSATHGTKYNEQFF.

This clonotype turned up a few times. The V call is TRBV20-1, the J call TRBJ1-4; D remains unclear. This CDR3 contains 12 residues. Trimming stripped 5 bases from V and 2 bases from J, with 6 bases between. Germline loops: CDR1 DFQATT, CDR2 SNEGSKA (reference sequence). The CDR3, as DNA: TGCAGTGCTGCGGGGACTAATGAAAAACTGTTTTTT. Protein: CSAAGTNEKLFF.

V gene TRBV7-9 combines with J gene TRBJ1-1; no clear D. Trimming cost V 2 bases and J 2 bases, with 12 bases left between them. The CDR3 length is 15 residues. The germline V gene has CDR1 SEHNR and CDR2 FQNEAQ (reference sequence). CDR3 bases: TGTGCCAGCAGCTTAAACCGGGCAGATAACACTGAAGCTTTCTTT. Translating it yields CASSLNRADNTEAFF.

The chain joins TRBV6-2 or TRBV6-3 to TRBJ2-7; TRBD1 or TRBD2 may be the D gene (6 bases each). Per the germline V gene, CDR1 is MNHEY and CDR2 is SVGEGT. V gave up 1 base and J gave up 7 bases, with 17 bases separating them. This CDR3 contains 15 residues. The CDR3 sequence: CASSYLAGDSGEQYF. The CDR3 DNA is TGTGCCAGCAGTTACTTGGCAGGGGACTCGGGAGAGCAGTACTTC.

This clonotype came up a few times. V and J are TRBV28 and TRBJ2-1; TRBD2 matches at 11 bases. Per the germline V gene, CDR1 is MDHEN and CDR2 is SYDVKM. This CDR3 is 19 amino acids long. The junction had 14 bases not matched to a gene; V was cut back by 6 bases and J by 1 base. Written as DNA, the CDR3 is TGTGCCAGCAGCCCAGGGCTAGCGGGAGGACCCACGTCCTACAATGAGCAGTTCTTC. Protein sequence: CASSPGLAGGPTSYNEQFF.

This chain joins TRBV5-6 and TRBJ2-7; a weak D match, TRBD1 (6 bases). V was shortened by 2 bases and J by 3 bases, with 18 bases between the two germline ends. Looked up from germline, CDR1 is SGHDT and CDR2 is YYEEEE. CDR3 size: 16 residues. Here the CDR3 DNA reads TGTGCCAGCAGCTTCAGGACAGTGTCGACTATCTACGAGCAGTACTTC. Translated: CASSFRTVSTIYEQYF.